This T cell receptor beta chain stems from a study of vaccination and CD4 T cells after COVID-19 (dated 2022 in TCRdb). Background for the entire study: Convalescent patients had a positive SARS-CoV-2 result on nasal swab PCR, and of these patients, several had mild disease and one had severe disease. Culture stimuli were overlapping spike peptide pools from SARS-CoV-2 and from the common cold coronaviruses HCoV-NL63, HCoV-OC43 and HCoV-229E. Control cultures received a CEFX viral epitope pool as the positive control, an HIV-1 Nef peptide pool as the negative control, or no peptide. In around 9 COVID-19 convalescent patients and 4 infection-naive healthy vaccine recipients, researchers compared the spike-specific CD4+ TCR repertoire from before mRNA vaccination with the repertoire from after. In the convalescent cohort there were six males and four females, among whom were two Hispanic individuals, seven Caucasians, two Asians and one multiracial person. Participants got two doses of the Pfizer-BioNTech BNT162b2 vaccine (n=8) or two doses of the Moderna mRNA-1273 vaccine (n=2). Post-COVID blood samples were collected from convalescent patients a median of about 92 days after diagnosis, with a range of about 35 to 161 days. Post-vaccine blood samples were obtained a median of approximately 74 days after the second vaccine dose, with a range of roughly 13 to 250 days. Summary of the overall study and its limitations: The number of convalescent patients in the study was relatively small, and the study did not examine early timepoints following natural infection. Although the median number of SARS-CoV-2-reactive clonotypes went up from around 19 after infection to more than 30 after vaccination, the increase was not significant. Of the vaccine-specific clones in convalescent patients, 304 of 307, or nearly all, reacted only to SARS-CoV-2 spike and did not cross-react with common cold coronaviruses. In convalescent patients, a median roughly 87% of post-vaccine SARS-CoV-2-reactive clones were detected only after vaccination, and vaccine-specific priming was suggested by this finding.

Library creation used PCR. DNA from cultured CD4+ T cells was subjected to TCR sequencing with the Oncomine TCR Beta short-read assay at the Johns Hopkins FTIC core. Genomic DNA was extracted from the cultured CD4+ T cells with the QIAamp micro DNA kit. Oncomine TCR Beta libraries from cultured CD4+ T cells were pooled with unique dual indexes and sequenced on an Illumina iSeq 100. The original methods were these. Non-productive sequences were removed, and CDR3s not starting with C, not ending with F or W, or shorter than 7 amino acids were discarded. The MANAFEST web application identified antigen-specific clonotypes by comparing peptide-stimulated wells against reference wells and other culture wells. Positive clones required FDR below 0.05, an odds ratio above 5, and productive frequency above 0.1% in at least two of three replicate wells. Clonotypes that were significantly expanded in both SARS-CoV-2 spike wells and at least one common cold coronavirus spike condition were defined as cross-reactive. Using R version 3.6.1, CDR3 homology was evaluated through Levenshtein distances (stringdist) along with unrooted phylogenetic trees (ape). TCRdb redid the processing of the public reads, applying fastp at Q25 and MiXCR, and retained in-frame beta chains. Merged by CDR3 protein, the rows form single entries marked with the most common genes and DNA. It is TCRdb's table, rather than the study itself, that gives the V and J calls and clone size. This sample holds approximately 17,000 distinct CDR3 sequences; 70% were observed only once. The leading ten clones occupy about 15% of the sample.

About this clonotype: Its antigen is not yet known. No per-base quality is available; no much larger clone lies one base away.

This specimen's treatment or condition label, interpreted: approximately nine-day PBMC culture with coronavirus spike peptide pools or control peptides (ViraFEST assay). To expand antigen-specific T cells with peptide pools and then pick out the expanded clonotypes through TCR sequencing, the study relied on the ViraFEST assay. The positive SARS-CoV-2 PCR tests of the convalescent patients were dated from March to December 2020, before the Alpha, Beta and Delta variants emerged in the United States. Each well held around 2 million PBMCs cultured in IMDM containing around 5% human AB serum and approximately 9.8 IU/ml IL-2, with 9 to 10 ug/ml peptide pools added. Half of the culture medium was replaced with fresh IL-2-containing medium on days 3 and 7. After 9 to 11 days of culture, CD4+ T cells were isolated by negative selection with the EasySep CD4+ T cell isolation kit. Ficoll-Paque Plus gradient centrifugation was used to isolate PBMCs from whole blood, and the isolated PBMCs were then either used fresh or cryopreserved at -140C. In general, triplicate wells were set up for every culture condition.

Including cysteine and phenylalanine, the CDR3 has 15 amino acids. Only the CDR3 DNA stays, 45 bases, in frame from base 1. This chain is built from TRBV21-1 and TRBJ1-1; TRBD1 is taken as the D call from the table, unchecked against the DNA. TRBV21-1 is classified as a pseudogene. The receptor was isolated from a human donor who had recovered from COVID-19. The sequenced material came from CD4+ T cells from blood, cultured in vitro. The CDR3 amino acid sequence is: CASSKVTVVPPEAFF. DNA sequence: TGTGCCAGCAGCAAAGTCACCGTCGTACCCCCCGAAGCTTTCTTT.